The clone carrying this T cell receptor (beta chain) was seen a single time. As yet, its antigen is unknown. cDNA serving as the sequencing template came from extracted, reverse transcribed RNA. Using immunoSEQ multiplex PCR, the repertoire was profiled, and TCRdb retains in-frame clones only, with some absent. Among 250,000 to 350,000 clones listed, over 45% were seen once. This sample was included in a study of CD8+ T cells in alopecia areata. Notes on the study in general: Mice showed TCR sharing more clearly than patients did, possibly owing to HLA.

The CDR3 contains 15 residues. Germline loops: CDR1 SQVTM, CDR2 ANQGSEA. The V end was cut by 1 base, the J end by 4 bases, with 14 bases between. Stated treatment: oral pan-JAK inhibitor, 5-10 mg twice daily. The material was CD4+ T cells sorted from blood, obtained around week 53, from a patient treated with tofacitinib. The clonotype comes from a human donor with alopecia areata. The chain couples TRBV29-1 to TRBJ2-1; possibly TRBD1 for D (6 bases). CDR3 residues: CSVEVYHRDYNEQFF. Here the CDR3 DNA reads TGCAGCGTTGAAGTTTATCACAGGGATTACAATGAGCAGTTCTTC.